These T cell receptor beta chains were read from a single sample in a study of blood T cell repertoires in COVID-19. Some clones are missing from TCRdb's copy, which holds only in-frame ones; the method was immunoSEQ multiplex PCR. Of roughly 440,000 clones in the sample, 88% were seen once. The sample comprised peripheral blood. The receptors come from a woman between 50 and 59 years old with COVID-19, enrolled during active disease. CDR3s include the opening cysteine and the closing phenylalanine or tryptophan. The D gene is left open where the match is weak. The size entry is marked missing in some rows and otherwise reads once, few, many or a size class.

j_call d_call v_call clone_size cdr3_aa cdr3_nt
TRBJ1-2 NA TRBV9 NA CASSDSGNYGYIF TGTGCCAGCAGCGACTCAGGGAACTATGGCTACATCTTC
TRBJ1-2 NA TRBV9 NA CASSANRERSYGYTF TGTGCCAGCAGCGCCAACAGGGAAAGGTCCTATGGCTACACCTTC
TRBJ1-6 NA TRBV6-4 few CASRGSYNSPLHF TGTGCCAGCCGCGGCTCCTATAATTCACCCCTCCACTTT
TRBJ1-2 NA TRBV2 NA CASTRGSHGYTF TGTGCCAGCACCAGAGGATCCCACGGCTACACCTTC
TRBJ2-6 NA TRBV27 NA CASSLLSGGNSGANVLTF TGTGCCAGCAGTTTACTGTCTGGAGGGAACTCTGGGGCCAACGTCCTGACTTTC
TRBJ2-1 TRBD1 TRBV18 NA CASSPGTGSNNEQFF TGTGCCAGCTCACCCGGGACAGGGTCTAACAATGAGCAGTTCTTC
TRBJ1-5 NA TRBV4-1 NA CASSQEQDSRVQPQHF TGCGCCAGCAGCCAAGAACAGGACAGCAGAGTCCAGCCCCAGCATTTT
TRBJ2-3 NA TRBV6-1 NA CASSELRDTQYF TGTGCCAGCAGTGAACTAAGAGATACGCAGTATTTT
TRBJ1-5 TRBD1 TRBV28 few CASRFTGGREYQPQHF TGTGCCAGCAGGTTCACAGGGGGCAGGGAGTATCAGCCCCAGCATTTT
TRBJ1-2 NA TRBV9 NA CASSVDEANYGYTF TGTGCCAGCAGCGTAGACGAAGCGAACTATGGCTACACCTTC
TRBJ2-2 TRBD1 TRBV24-1 NA CATSDLLPGQGNTGELFF TGTGCCACCAGTGATTTGTTGCCAGGACAGGGGAACACCGGGGAGCTGTTTTTT
TRBJ2-3 TRBD2 TRBV28 NA CASSLVSGGSTDTQYF TGTGCCAGCAGTTTAGTGAGCGGGGGAAGCACAGATACGCAGTATTTT
TRBJ1-2 TRBD1 TRBV27 NA CASSSGQGIEDGYTF TGTGCCAGCAGTTCCGGACAGGGCATCGAGGATGGCTACACCTTC